This T cell receptor beta chain was sequenced in a study of blood T cell repertoires in COVID-19. Overall study context: Specimens from acute and convalescent COVID-19 originated in the United States, Italy and Spain.

The authors' processing: Cell counts per sample came from amplifying reference gene primers. The method was immunoSEQ multiplex PCR; TCRdb's version includes in-frame clones alone and lacks a portion of them. The V and J calls and clone size are taken from that table; D and trimming were inferred from the DNA. The data contain about 110,000 clones, around 81% of them singletons. The CDR3 runs 15 residues. V lost 5 bases and J lost 1, with 12 bases in between. CDR1 is SGHTA, CDR2 FQGNSA, per germline. This clone was seen only a few times. Sequencing input: peripheral blood. The receptor was derived from a human donor in a cohort sampled during active or convalescent COVID-19. This chain uses TRBV7-2 with TRBJ1-5; perhaps TRBD1 as D (6 bases). CDR3 nucleotide sequence: TGTGCCAGCAGCCCTAGGGGGGGCAGCAATCAGCCCCAGCATTTT. This codes for CASSPRGGSNQPQHF.